One and the same sample provided the 24 T cell receptor beta chains below, sequenced in a study of T-cell memory formation after mild COVID-19 (dated by TCRdb to about 2021). Preparation of the library involved 5' RACE. The sample was run on an Illumina NovaSeq 6000. In-frame beta chains were kept once TCRdb had trimmed the public reads at Q25 with fastp and called clones with MiXCR. CDR3 protein duplicates are merged, each entry listing the most common genes and DNA. The sample has approximately 410,000 distinct CDR3 sequences on record, around a quarter of them singletons. The ten largest clones take up less than 15% of the sample. The sequencing sample was made of PBMCs or a T cell subset sorted from them (not recorded which). These receptor sequences come from an adult woman who had mild COVID-19 (a few samples of this study predate the infection). The sample titles of this study are shuffled in the database, so cell type and time point are left out; the donor was told from shared clones.

The gene calls are TRBV3-1 and TRBJ2-1, with 14 bases fitting TRBD2. The CDR3 spans 18 residues. Germline CDR1 and CDR2: LGHDT and YNNKEL (reference sequence). Trimming at V came to 6 bases and at J to 4 bases, leaving 11 bases not matched to a gene. The CDR3 DNA follows: TGTGCCAGCAGTTTCCTTAGACTAGCGGGAGGGTATTACAATGAGCAGTTCTTC. Translating it yields CASSFLRLAGGYYNEQFF.

The V gene is TRBV4-1, the J gene TRBJ1-6, with D hard to call. The CDR3 covers 18 residues. V lost 4 bases and J lost 2, with 18 bases in between. The V gene's germline CDR1 is MGHRA and CDR2 YSYEKL. CDR3 residues: CASSPSAPGDTYNSPLHF. The DNA for the CDR3 is TGCGCCAGCAGCCCATCGGCCCCGGGAGATACCTATAATTCACCCCTCCACTTT.

This clonotype came up a few times. The J gene is TRBJ1-2, the V gene TRBV12-3 or TRBV12-4; 8 nucleotides match TRBD1. The CDR3 has 13 amino acids. J lost 8 bases, V lost 5 bases, and 7 bases had no gene match. CDR3 sequence reads: CASSPDRGQGYTF. As DNA, the CDR3 is TGTGCCAGCAGTCCCGACAGGGGCCAAGGCTACACCTTC.

This clonotype was recorded at least ten times. The V and J genes are TRBV30 and TRBJ1-2; D remains ambiguous. The CDR3 totals 13 residues. Germline values: CDR1 GTSNPN, CDR2 SVGIG (reference sequence). Deletions cut 3 bases from V and 4 bases from J, with 12 bases between. The CDR3 loop reads CAWSPGWGYGYTF. DNA for the CDR3: TGTGCCTGGAGCCCGGGCTGGGGCTATGGCTACACCTTC. Variable domain in full (rest from reference TRBV30 and TRBJ1-2): SQTIHQWPATLVQPVGSPLSLECTVEGTSNPNLYWYRQAAGRGLQLLFYSVGIGQISSEVPQNLSASRPQDRQFILSSKKLLLSDSGFYLCAWSPGWGYGYTFGSGTRLTVV.

The chain combines TRBV27 with TRBJ1-1, with unresolved D. The V and J ends lost 7 bases and 1 base respectively, with 13 bases between them. Germline CDR1 and CDR2: MNHEY and SMNVEV (reference sequence). The CDR3 extends over 14 amino acids. The DNA for the CDR3 is TGTGCCAGCACCGCCTTAGGACGGAACACTGAAGCTTTCTTT. Translation: CASTALGRNTEAFF.

This clonotype was seen a few times. J is TRBJ2-7 and V is TRBV7-2; 13 bases are shared with TRBD2. Germline V gene sequence: CDR1 SGHTA, CDR2 FQGNSA. V dropped 2 bases and J dropped 7; count of bases not matched to a gene: 5. The CDR3 extends over 15 amino acids. CDR3 in amino acids: CASSLTGLAGAEQYF. The CDR3, as DNA: TGTGCCAGCAGCTTAACAGGACTAGCGGGAGCTGAGCAGTACTTC. The complete variable domain, with remaining parts taken from reference TRBV7-2 and TRBJ2-7, reads GAGVSQSPSNKVTEKGKDVELRCDPISGHTALYWYRQSLGQGLEFLIYFQGNSAPDKSGLPSDRFSAERTGGSVSTLTIQRTQQEDSAVYLCASSLTGLAGAEQYFGPGTRLTVT.

There are a few counts of this clonotype. J is TRBJ2-1 and V is TRBV20-1; perhaps TRBD2 as D (6 bases). The CDR3 totals 13 residues. V was clipped by 3 bases and J by 3 bases, with 9 bases between them. Germline V gives CDR1 DFQATT, CDR2 SNEGSKA (reference sequence). CDR3 DNA sequence: TGCAGTGCTAGGACGGACTACTACAATGAGCAGTTCTTC. Protein product: CSARTDYYNEQFF.

The gene calls are TRBV6-5 and TRBJ2-3, with 7 positions matching TRBD1. V shed 5 bases, J shed 3 bases, and the junction held 2 bases outside the gene matches. Germline values: CDR1 MNHEY, CDR2 SVGAGI. CDR3 length: 13 amino acids. The CDR3 DNA sequence: TGTGCCAGCAGTGGGACAGAAACAGATACGCAGTATTTT. This codes for CASSGTETDTQYF.

This clonotype was seen only a few times. V is TRBV20-1 and J is TRBJ2-5, with D possibly being TRBD2 (6 bases). The CDR3 totals 11 residues. V was trimmed by 5 bases and J by 9 bases, leaving 13 bases between them. The germline V gene encodes CDR1 DFQATT and CDR2 SNEGSKA (reference sequence). The CDR3 bases are TGCAGTGCTTTAACCTCGGGGGCCCAGTACTTC. This translates into CSALTSGAQYF.

The V gene is TRBV11-2, the J gene TRBJ2-5; TRBD2 matches at 11 bases. V lost 2 bases and J lost 5; bases outside the gene matches: 4. Germline CDR1 SGHAT, CDR2 FQNNGV. This CDR3 has 15 amino acids. CDR3 coding DNA: TGTGCCAGCAGCTTATCTAGCGGGGGGAGTGAGACCCAGTACTTC. This translates into CASSLSSGGSETQYF.

The chain employs TRBV7-8 and TRBJ2-1, with TRBD1 identical over 10 bases. Losses at the gene ends were 2 bases for V and 4 bases for J; bases not matched to a gene: 2. The CDR3 is 15 residues long. CDR1 is SGHVS and CDR2 is FQNEAQ in the germline V gene. This chain's CDR3 is CASSLSGQGYNEQFF. The DNA of the CDR3 is TGTGCCAGCAGCTTATCGGGACAGGGGTACAATGAGCAGTTCTTC.

This clonotype was counted many times. This chain connects TRBV5-1 to TRBJ1-3; D is possibly TRBD1 (6 bases). This CDR3 spans 15 amino acids. Trimming removed 0 bases from V and 4 bases from J, with 11 bases in between. Germline V gene lookup returns CDR1 SGHRS and CDR2 YFSETQ. CDR3 sequence (DNA): TGCGCCAGCAGCTTGGCGCAGGGGTCAGGAAACACCATATATTTT. Amino acid sequence: CASSLAQGSGNTIYF.

This clonotype was observed a handful of times. CDR3: CASSPLAGQGKNEQFF. DNA for the CDR3: TGTGCCAGCAGCCCCCTGGCGGGACAGGGGAAAAATGAGCAGTTCTTC. The rearrangement uses TRBV7-9 and TRBJ2-1, with TRBD1 matching 10 bases. Germline trimming cut 5 bases from V and 7 bases from J; bases unmatched to any gene: 11. The germline V gene has CDR1 SEHNR and CDR2 FQNEAQ (reference sequence). This CDR3 spans 16 amino acids.

The gene calls are TRBV27 and TRBJ2-3; D might be TRBD2 (6 bases). Germline V gene data show CDR1 as MNHEY and CDR2 as SMNVEV (reference sequence). Deletions cut 5 bases from V and 0 bases from J, with 15 bases between. This CDR3 has 16 amino acids. The CDR3 protein is CASSTQGLVSTDTQYF. CDR3 sequence (DNA): TGTGCCAGCAGTACCCAGGGACTTGTGAGCACAGATACGCAGTATTTT.

The V and J genes are TRBV11-2 and TRBJ2-3, with D uncertain. The CDR3 runs 13 residues. Trimming removed 5 bases from V and 0 bases from J, with 6 bases in between. CDR1 and CDR2 from the germline V gene are SGHAT and FQNNGV. The CDR3 DNA follows: TGTGCCAGCAGCGTCCCTAGCACAGATACGCAGTATTTT. Translating it yields CASSVPSTDTQYF.

A remark on this clonotype: Its ends do not fully match the called genes, so a read error is possible. J is TRBJ2-7 and V is TRBV7-7; 9 nucleotides match TRBD1. From germline, CDR1 is SSHAT and CDR2 FNYEAQ (reference sequence). This CDR3 region has 15 residues. CDR3 nucleotides: TGTGCTAGCAGCCGTTACACAGGGGGCGGCTACGAGCAGTACTTC. Translation: CASSRYTGGGYEQYF.

The rearrangement links TRBV7-9 to TRBJ2-7; D is uncertain. V lost 1 base, J lost 3 bases, and 7 bases lay in between. The CDR3 length is 13 residues. Germline values: CDR1 SEHNR, CDR2 FQNEAQ (reference sequence). CDR3 in amino acids: CASSLDHLYEQYF. DNA of the CDR3: TGTGCCAGCAGCTTAGATCACCTCTACGAGCAGTACTTC.

This clonotype showed up many times. V and J are TRBV24-1 and TRBJ2-3; 8 nucleotides match TRBD1. V gave up 3 bases and J gave up 2 bases; unmatched junction bases: 3. This CDR3 is built from 15 residues. Germline CDR1 and CDR2: KGHDR and SFDVKD. The CDR3 nucleotides are TGTGCCACCAGTGATCCGACAGGGGCCACAGATACGCAGTATTTT. Protein sequence: CATSDPTGATDTQYF.

This clonotype was detected only a few times. J is TRBJ2-2 and V is TRBV5-1; D not resolved. The ends were cut back, 2 bases at V and 7 bases at J, with 6 bases in the middle. Germline V gives CDR1 SGHRS, CDR2 YFSETQ. The CDR3 consists of 12 residues. The CDR3 is CASSFEVGELFF. For the CDR3, the DNA is TGCGCCAGCAGCTTCGAGGTCGGGGAGCTGTTTTTT. The full variable domain, completed using reference TRBV5-1 and TRBJ2-2, is KAGVTQTPRYLIKTRGQQVTLSCSPISGHRSVSWYQQTPGQGLQFLFEYFSETQRNKGNFPGRFSGRQFSNSRSEMNVSTLELGDSALYLCASSFEVGELFFGEGSRLTVL.

This sequence joins TRBV6-5 and TRBJ2-1; TRBD2 agrees at 11 bases. CDR1 MNHEY and CDR2 SVGAGI come from the germline V gene. The CDR3 has 16 residues. The V segment lost 5 bases and the J segment 4 bases; nucleotides outside the gene matches: 7. CDR3 in amino acids: CASSRAGLAVYNEQFF. The CDR3 DNA follows: TGTGCCAGCAGTCGGGCGGGACTAGCGGTTTACAATGAGCAGTTCTTC.

The rearrangement joins TRBV27 to TRBJ2-7, with D possibly being TRBD1 (6 bases). From germline, CDR1 is MNHEY and CDR2 SMNVEV (reference sequence). CDR3 length equals 11 residues. The V gene lost 8 bases and the J gene lost 2 bases, with 7 bases spanning the gap. The CDR3 protein is CASWTAYEQYF. The DNA for the CDR3 is TGTGCCAGCTGGACAGCCTACGAGCAGTACTTC.

The chain joins TRBV7-9 to TRBJ2-1, with D possibly called TRBD1 or TRBD2 (5 bases each). V dropped 5 bases and J dropped 9 bases, with 14 bases sitting between them. The CDR3 sequence is 13 residues long. CDR1 is SEHNR, CDR2 FQNEAQ, per germline (reference sequence). The CDR3 bases are TGTGCCAGCAGCCGAGGGGCAGGTATTGAGCAGTTCTTC. Its translation is CASSRGAGIEQFF.

This rearrangement joins TRBV20-1 to TRBJ2-1; D is perhaps TRBD2 (5 bases). Per the germline V gene, CDR1 is DFQATT and CDR2 is SNEGSKA (reference sequence). V dropped 7 bases and J dropped 4 bases, with 17 bases sitting between them. The CDR3 is 14 residues long. The CDR3 sequence is CSGNGGTTYNEQFF. CDR3 sequence (DNA): TGCAGTGGAAATGGAGGCACAACTTACAATGAGCAGTTCTTC.

J is TRBJ2-1 and V is TRBV12-3 or TRBV12-4; D is undetermined. V lost 1 base and J 3 bases, leaving 7 bases between the germline ends. CDR3 length: 14 residues. The CDR3 DNA follows: TGTGCCAGCAGTTTAGGGACGGTCTACAATGAGCAGTTCTTC. As protein: CASSLGTVYNEQFF.